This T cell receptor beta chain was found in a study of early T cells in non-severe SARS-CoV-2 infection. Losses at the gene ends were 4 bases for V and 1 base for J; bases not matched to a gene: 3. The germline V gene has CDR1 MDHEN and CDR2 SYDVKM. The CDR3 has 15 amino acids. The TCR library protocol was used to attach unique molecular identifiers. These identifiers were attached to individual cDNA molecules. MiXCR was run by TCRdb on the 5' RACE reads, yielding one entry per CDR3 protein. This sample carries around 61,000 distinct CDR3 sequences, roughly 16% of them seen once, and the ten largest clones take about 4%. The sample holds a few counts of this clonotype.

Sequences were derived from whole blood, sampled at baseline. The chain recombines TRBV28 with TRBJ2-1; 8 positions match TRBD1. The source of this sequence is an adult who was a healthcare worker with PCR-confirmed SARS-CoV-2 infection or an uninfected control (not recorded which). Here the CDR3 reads CASSSRGQSYNEQFF. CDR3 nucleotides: TGTGCCAGCAGTTCCAGGGGGCAATCCTACAATGAGCAGTTCTTC.